This T cell receptor (beta chain) is from a study of siplizumab effects on memory and regulatory T cells. Findings and limits, study-wide: Alloreactive sequences traceable to unstimulated CD4+ memory cells declined significantly under siplizumab. Naive T cells appeared more varied than memory cells and looked like key alloresponse contributors.

This CDR3 is built from 14 residues. Trimming shortened V by 2 bases and J by 0 bases, and 9 bases separated the two germline ends. Germline CDR1 reads SGHRS; CDR2 reads YFSETQ. The data were produced by immunoSEQ multiplex PCR, yet TCRdb's version contains in-frame clones alone and is incomplete. This sample yields about 100,000 clones, of which around 90% are seen a single time; approximately 0.71% belongs to the top ten. To note about this clone: Its antigen is unidentified.

V is TRBV5-1 and J is TRBJ2-7; TRBD1 is a possible D gene (6 bases). The receptor's source is a human donor in good health. Sequenced input: Tregs sorted from blood. The CDR3 sequence is CASSFGTPSYEQYF. DNA of the CDR3: TGCGCCAGCAGCTTCGGGACACCCTCCTACGAGCAGTACTTC.